Below, 12 T cell receptor beta chains from the same sample are listed, as sequenced in a study of blood T cell repertoires in COVID-19. Profiling relied on immunoSEQ multiplex PCR, and the TCRdb table lists in-frame clones only, not all of them. This sample yields hundreds of thousands of clones, of which roughly 79% are seen a single time; 6.5% to 9.5% belongs to the top ten. The sample taken for sequencing was peripheral blood. The receptors derive from a woman aged 80 or over with COVID-19, enrolled during active disease.

This clone was recorded at least ten times. The V gene is TRBV6-5, the J gene TRBJ2-7; a possible D gene is TRBD2 (5 bases). Germline assignment: CDR1 MNHEY and CDR2 SVGAGI. Trimming removed 2 bases from V and 1 base from J, with 6 bases in between. CDR3 length: 13 residues. CDR3: CASSYPGSYEQYF. CDR3 nucleotides: TGTGCCAGCAGTTACCCGGGGTCCTACGAGCAGTACTTC.

The CDR3 bases are TGTGCCAGCAAGAGGGTTCCGGGGGACTATGGCTACACCTTC. It specifies CASKRVPGDYGYTF. The chain employs TRBV6-6 and TRBJ1-2; TRBD1 might be the D (5 bases). There are 14 residues in the CDR3. The germline V gene has CDR1 MNHNY and CDR2 SVGAGI (reference sequence). Trimming pared 7 bases from V and 3 bases from J, leaving 15 bases between.

This rearrangement joins TRBV28 to TRBJ2-7; 10 nucleotides match TRBD2. The junction had 10 bases not matched to a gene; V was cut back by 5 bases and J by 3 bases. Germline loops: CDR1 MDHEN, CDR2 SYDVKM. The CDR3 length is 16 residues. CDR3 in amino acids: CASSPSRLAGGYEQYF. In DNA, the CDR3 is TGTGCCAGCAGTCCCTCCCGACTAGCGGGTGGCTACGAGCAGTACTTC. The full variable domain, completed using reference TRBV28 and TRBJ2-7, is DVKVTQSSRYLVKRTGEKVFLECVQDMDHENMFWYRQDPGLGLRLIYFSYDVKMKEKGDIPEGYSVSREKKERFSLILESASTNQTSMYLCASSPSRLAGGYEQYFGPGTRLTVT.

The chain links TRBV28 to TRBJ1-1; 8 nucleotides line up with TRBD1. The CDR3 covers 14 residues. Trimming took 5 bases from V and 1 from J; bases not matched to a gene: 3. Germline CDR1 and CDR2: MDHEN and SYDVKM. CDR3 sequence reads: CASSTGQENTEAFF. The CDR3 coding sequence is TGTGCCAGCAGTACGGGACAGGAGAACACTGAAGCTTTCTTT.

V and J are TRBV7-9 and TRBJ1-3; no clear D gene. V lost 4 bases to trimming and J lost 9 bases, with 10 bases between them. The V gene's germline CDR1 is SEHNR and CDR2 FQNEAQ (reference sequence). The CDR3 is 12 residues long. CDR3 nucleotides: TGTGCCAGCAGCTCTCTCCGGGGCACCATATATTTT. It is translated as CASSSLRGTIYF.

This clone appeared a single time. The chain couples TRBV15 to TRBJ2-5; 7 nucleotides line up with TRBD2. This CDR3 has 15 amino acids. Looked up from germline, CDR1 is LNHNV and CDR2 is YYDKDF (reference sequence). The ends lost 3 bases at V and 4 bases at J; junction bases unmatched: 8. The CDR3 here is CATSSYGRSGETQYF. The CDR3 nucleotides are TGTGCCACCAGCAGTTACGGGAGGAGTGGAGAGACCCAGTACTTC.

The V gene is TRBV10-3, the J gene TRBJ1-1; 12 positions agree with TRBD1. The CDR3 contains 16 residues. Germline V gene data show CDR1 as ENHRY and CDR2 as SYGVKD. J gave up 4 bases and V 3 bases, and 6 bases lay outside the gene matches. For the CDR3, the DNA is TGTGCCATCAGTGAAGGGACAGGGGGCTTCTCCACTGAAGCTTTCTTT. This gives the protein CAISEGTGGFSTEAFF.

The chain uses TRBV6-5 and TRBJ1-1, with TRBD1 matching 8 bases. This CDR3 has 14 amino acids. Germline V gene data show CDR1 as MNHEY and CDR2 as SVGAGI. V dropped 6 bases and J dropped 6; count of bases not matched to a gene: 9. CDR3 protein: CASRQQGARPEAFF. The CDR3 DNA sequence: TGTGCCAGCAGACAGCAGGGGGCGCGGCCTGAAGCTTTCTTT.

This chain links TRBV4-3 with TRBJ1-3; D is unresolved. The V end lost 0 bases, the J end lost 2 bases, and 8 bases lay between the germline ends. CDR1 is LGHNA, CDR2 YSLEER, per germline. This CDR3 has 15 amino acids. In nucleotides, the CDR3 is TGCGCCAGCAGCCAAGAGACGGGAACTGGAAACACCATATATTTT. Protein product: CASSQETGTGNTIYF.

The chain couples TRBV18 to TRBJ2-3; tentative D call: TRBD1 (6 bases). The CDR3 loop spans 13 amino acids. Trimming removed 6 bases from V and 2 bases from J, with 9 bases in between. The germline CDR1 and CDR2 sequences are KGHSH and LQKENI. The CDR3 spells CASSRDITDTQYF. The CDR3 DNA sequence: TGTGCCAGCTCCCGGGACATCACAGATACGCAGTATTTT. The full variable domain, in which reference TRBV18 and TRBJ2-3 provide the parts outside the CDR3, is NAGVMQNPRHLVRRRGQEARLRCSPMKGHSHVYWYRQLPEEGLKFMVYLQKENIIDESGMPKERFSAEFPKEGPSILRIQQVVRGDSAAYFCASSRDITDTQYFGPGTRLTVL.

A few counts support this clone. V and J are TRBV7-9 and TRBJ1-5; 9 bases agree with TRBD1. V lost 5 bases to trimming and J lost 6 bases; unmatched junction nucleotides: 5. The CDR3 is 14 amino acids. In germline, CDR1 is SEHNR, CDR2 FQNEAQ (reference sequence). Here the CDR3 DNA reads TGTGCCAGCAGCGTCACAGGGGGCAGTCAGCCCCAGCATTTT. Encoded protein: CASSVTGGSQPQHF.

This clone was picked up many times. J is TRBJ2-1 and V is TRBV5-6; TRBD1 might be the D (6 bases). Trimming removed 1 base from V and 6 bases from J, with 14 bases in between. The CDR3 length is 15 residues. The germline V gene has CDR1 SGHDT and CDR2 YYEEEE. The CDR3 loop is CASSLSGQRSNEQFF. As DNA, the CDR3 is TGTGCCAGCAGCTTGTCGGGACAAAGATCCAATGAGCAGTTCTTC.